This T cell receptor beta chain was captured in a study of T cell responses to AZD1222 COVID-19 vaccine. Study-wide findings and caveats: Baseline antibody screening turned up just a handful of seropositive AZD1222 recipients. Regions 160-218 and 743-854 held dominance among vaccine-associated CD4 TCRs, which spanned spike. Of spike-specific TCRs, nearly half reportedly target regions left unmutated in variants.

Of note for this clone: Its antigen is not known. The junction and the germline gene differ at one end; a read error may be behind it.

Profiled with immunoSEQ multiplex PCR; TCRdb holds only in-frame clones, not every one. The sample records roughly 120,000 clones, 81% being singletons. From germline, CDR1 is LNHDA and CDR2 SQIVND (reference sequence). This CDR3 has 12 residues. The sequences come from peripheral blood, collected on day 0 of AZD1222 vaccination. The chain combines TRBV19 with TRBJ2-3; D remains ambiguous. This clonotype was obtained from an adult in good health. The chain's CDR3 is CASSDRTDTQYF. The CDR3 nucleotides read TGTGCCAGTAGCGACCGCACGGATACGCAGTATTTT.